This TCR beta chain was retrieved from a study of cytomegalovirus exposure and HLA in healthy donors. The germline gives CDR1 SGDLS, CDR2 YYNGEE. V shed 0 bases and J 3 bases; nucleotides not matched to a gene: 2. This CDR3 is built from 15 residues. 60 Vbeta and 13 Jbeta primers were used in PCR. Data came from immunoSEQ multiplex PCR; TCRdb stores just in-frame clones and leaves some out. The sample has fewer than 180,000 clones; more than 75% are singletons. The sequence was obtained from a human donor in good health. Material for sequencing was PBMCs. The chain is built from TRBV9 and TRBJ1-4; 7 bases match TRBD1. In nucleotides, the CDR3 is TGTGCCAGCAGCGTAGAGGGGACAGCTAATGAAAAACTGTTTTTT. Translation: CASSVEGTANEKLFF.